These 3 T cell receptor beta chains were all obtained from the same sample, sequenced in a study of technical replicates of blood from a handful of donors. TCRdb's table, derived via immunoSEQ multiplex PCR, lists solely in-frame clones and lacks some. The sample consists of roughly 80,000 clones, about 88% of them appearing once. The specimen was T cells isolated from PBMCs. The receptors were sampled from a human donor in good health.

This chain joins TRBV5-1 and TRBJ1-5; 7 positions agree with TRBD1. Germline trimming cut 5 bases from V and 2 bases from J; bases unmatched to any gene: 7. Per the germline V gene, CDR1 is SGHRS and CDR2 is YFSETQ. The CDR3 is made up of 15 amino acids. The CDR3: CASSLNRGRNQPQHF. The CDR3, as DNA: TGCGCCAGCAGTCTTAACAGGGGTCGCAATCAGCCCCAGCATTTT.

The chain has TRBV28 and TRBJ2-5; possible D gene TRBD2, 7 bases. Germline values: CDR1 MDHEN, CDR2 SYDVKM. The CDR3 totals 14 residues. V lost 2 bases and J lost 6, with 13 bases in between. The CDR3 sequence is CASSLVGGAKTQYF. The CDR3 nucleotides read TGTGCCAGCAGTTTAGTGGGGGGGGCGAAGACCCAGTACTTC.

In nucleotides, the CDR3 is TGTGCCAGCAGCTTAATTTTCCTGGGCAGTGGCTACACCTTC. The encoded protein is CASSLIFLGSGYTF. The chain recombines TRBV7-9 with TRBJ1-2; D gene uncertain. This CDR3 is built from 14 residues. V lost 2 bases and J lost 7, with 14 bases in between. Germline V gene sequence: CDR1 SEHNR, CDR2 FQNEAQ (reference sequence).